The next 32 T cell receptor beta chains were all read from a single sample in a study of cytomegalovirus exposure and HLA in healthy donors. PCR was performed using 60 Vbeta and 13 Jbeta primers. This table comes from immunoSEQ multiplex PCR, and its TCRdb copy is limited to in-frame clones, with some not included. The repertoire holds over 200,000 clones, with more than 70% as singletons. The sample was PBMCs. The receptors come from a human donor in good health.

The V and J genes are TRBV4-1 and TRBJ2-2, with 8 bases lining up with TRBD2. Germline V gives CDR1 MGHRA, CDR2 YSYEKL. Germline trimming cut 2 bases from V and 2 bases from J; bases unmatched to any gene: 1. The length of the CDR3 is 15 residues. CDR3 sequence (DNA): TGCGCCAGCAGCCAAATAGCGGGAAACACCGGGGAGCTGTTTTTT. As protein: CASSQIAGNTGELFF.

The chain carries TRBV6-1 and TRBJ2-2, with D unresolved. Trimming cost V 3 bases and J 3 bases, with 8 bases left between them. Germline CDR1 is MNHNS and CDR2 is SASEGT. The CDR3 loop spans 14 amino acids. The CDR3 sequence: CASSDLIDTGELFF. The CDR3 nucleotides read TGTGCCAGCAGTGATCTTATTGACACCGGGGAGCTGTTTTTT.

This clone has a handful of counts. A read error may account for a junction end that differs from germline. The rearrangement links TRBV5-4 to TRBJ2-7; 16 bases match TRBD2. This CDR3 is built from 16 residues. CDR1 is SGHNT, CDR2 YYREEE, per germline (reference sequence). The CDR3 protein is CASSLGGTSGRVSSVF. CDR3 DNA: TGTGCCAGCAGCTTGGGGGGGACTAGCGGGAGGGTGTCAAGTGTATTC.

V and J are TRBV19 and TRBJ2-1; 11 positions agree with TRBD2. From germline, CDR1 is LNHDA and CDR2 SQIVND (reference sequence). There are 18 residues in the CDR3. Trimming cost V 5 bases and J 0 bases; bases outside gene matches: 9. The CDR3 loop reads CASSWSSGRQSSYNEQFF. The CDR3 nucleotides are TGTGCCAGTAGTTGGTCTAGCGGGAGGCAAAGCTCCTACAATGAGCAGTTCTTC.

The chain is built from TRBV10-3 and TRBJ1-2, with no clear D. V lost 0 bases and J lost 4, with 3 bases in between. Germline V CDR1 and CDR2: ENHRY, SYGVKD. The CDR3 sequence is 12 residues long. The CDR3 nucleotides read TGTGCCATCAGTGAGTCGGCCTATGGCTACACCTTC. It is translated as CAISESAYGYTF.

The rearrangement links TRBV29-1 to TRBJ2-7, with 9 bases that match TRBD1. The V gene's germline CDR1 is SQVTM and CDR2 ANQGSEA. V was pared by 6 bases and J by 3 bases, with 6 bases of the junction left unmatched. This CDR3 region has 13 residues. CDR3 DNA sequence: TGCAGCGTCGTCACAGGGGGCGGCTACGAGCAGTACTTC. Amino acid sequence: CSVVTGGGYEQYF.

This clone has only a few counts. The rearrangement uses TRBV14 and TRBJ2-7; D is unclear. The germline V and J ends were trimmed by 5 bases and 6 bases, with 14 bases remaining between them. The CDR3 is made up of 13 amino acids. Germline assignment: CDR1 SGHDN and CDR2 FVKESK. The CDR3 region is CASSVGSKLEQYF. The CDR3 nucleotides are TGTGCCAGCAGCGTCGGGTCGAAGCTCGAGCAGTACTTC. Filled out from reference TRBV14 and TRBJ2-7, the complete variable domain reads EAGVTQFPSHSVIEKGQTVTLRCDPISGHDNLYWYRRVMGKEIKFLLHFVKESKQDESGMPNNRFLAERTGGTYSTLKVQPAELEDSGVYFCASSVGSKLEQYFGPGTRLTVT.

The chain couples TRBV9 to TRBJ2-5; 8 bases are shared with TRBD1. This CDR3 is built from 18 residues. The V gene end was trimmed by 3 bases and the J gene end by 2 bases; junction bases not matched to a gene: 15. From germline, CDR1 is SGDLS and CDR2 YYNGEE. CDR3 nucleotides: TGTGCCAGCAGCGCTCAGGGGGGACAGGCCCGCGGACAAGAGACCCAGTACTTC. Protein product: CASSAQGGQARGQETQYF.

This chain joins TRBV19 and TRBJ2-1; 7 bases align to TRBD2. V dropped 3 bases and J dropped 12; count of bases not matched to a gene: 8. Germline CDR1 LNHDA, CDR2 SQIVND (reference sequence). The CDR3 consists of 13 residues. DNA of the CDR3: TGTGCCAGTAGTATTAAGGGACTAAAGAGGCAGTTCTTC. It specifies CASSIKGLKRQFF.

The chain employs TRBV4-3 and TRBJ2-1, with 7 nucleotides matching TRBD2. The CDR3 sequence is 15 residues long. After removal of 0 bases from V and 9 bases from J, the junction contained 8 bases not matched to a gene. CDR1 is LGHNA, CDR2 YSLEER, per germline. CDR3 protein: CASSQDGLASGEQFF. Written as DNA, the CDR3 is TGCGCCAGCAGCCAAGACGGCTTGGCTAGCGGTGAGCAGTTCTTC.

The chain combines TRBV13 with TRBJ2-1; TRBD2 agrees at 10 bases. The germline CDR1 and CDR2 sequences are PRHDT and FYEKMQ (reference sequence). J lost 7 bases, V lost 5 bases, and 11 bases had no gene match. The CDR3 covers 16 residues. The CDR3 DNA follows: TGTGCCAGCAGCACGGGACTAGCGCTAAGTTTAAATGAGCAGTTCTTC. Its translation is CASSTGLALSLNEQFF. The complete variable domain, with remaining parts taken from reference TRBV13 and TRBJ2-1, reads AAGVIQSPRHLIKEKRETATLKCYPIPRHDTVYWYQQGPGQDPQFLISFYEKMQSDKGSIPDRFSAQQFSDYHSELNMSSLELGDSALYFCASSTGLALSLNEQFFGPGTRLTVL.

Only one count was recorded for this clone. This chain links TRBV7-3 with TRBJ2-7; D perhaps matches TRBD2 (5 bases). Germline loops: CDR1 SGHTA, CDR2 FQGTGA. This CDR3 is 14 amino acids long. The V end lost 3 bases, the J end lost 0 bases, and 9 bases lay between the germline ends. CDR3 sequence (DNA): TGTGCCAGCAGCTTGTATGGACTCTCCTACGAGCAGTACTTC. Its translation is CASSLYGLSYEQYF.

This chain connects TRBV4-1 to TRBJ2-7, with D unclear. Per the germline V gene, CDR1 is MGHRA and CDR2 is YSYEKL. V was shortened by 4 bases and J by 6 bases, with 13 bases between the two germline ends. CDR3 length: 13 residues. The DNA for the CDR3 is TGCGCCAGCAGCCTCGTAAGTCTCGGCGAGCAGTACTTC. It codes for CASSLVSLGEQYF.

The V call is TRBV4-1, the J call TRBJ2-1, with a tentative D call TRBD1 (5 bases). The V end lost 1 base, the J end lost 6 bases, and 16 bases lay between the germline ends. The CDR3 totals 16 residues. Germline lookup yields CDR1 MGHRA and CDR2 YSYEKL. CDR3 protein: CASSQVGVESLNEQFF. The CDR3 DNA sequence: TGCGCCAGCAGCCAAGTAGGGGTAGAATCTCTCAATGAGCAGTTCTTC.

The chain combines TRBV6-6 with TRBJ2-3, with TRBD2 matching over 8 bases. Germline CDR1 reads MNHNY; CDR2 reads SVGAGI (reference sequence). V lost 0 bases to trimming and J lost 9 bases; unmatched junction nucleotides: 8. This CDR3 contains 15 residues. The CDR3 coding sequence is TGTGCCAGCAGTTACTCGGGGACTAGTGAAGACACGCAGTATTTT. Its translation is CASSYSGTSEDTQYF.

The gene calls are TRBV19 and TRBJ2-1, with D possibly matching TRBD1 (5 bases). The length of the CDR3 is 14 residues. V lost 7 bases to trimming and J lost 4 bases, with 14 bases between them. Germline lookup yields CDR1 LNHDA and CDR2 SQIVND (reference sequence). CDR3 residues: CASKGRVIYNEQFF. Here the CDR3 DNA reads TGTGCCAGTAAAGGCAGGGTGATTTACAATGAGCAGTTCTTC.

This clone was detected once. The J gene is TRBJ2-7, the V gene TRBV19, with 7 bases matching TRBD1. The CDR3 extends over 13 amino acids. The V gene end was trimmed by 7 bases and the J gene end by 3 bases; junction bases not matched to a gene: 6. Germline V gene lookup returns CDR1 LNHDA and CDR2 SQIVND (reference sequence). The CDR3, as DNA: TGTGCCAGTAAAGCCACAGGGGTCTACGAGCAGTACTTC. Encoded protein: CASKATGVYEQYF.

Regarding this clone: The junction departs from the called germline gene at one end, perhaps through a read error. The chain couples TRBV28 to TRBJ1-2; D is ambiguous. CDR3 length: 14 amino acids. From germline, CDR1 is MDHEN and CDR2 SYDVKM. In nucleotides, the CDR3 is TGTGCCAGCAGTTTAAGACTGAACCCTTATGACTACACCTTC. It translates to CASSLRLNPYDYTF.

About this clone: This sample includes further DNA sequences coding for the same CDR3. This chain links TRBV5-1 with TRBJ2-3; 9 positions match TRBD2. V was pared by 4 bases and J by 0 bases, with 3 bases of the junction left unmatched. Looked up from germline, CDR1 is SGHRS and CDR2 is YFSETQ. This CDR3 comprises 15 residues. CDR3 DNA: TGCGCCAGCAGCACTCTAGCGGGGAGCACAGATACGCAGTATTTT. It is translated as CASSTLAGSTDTQYF. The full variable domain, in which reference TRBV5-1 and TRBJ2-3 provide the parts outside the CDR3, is KAGVTQTPRYLIKTRGQQVTLSCSPISGHRSVSWYQQTPGQGLQFLFEYFSETQRNKGNFPGRFSGRQFSNSRSEMNVSTLELGDSALYLCASSTLAGSTDTQYFGPGTRLTVL.

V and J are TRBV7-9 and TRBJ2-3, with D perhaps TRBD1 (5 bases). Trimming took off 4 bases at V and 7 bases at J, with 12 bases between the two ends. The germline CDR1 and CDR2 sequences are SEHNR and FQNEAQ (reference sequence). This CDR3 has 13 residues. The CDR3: CASSSQTVNTQYF. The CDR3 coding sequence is TGTGCCAGCAGCTCGCAGACAGTTAATACGCAGTATTTT. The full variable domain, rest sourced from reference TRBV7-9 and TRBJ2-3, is DTGVSQNPRHKITKRGQNVTFRCDPISEHNRLYWYRQTLGQGPEFLTYFQNEAQLEKSRLLSDRFSAERPKGSFSTLEIQRTEQGDSAMYLCASSSQTVNTQYFGPGTRLTVL.

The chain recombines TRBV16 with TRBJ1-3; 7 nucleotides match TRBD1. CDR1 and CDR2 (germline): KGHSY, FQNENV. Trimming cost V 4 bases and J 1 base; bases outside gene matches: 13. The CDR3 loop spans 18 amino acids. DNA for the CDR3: TGTGCCAGCAGCCGACTATTGGACAGGCCGGGGTCTGGAAACACCATATATTTT. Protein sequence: CASSRLLDRPGSGNTIYF.

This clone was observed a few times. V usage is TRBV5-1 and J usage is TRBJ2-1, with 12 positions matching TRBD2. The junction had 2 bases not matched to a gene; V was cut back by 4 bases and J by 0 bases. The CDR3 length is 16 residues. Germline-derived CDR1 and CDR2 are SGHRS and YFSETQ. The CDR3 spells CASSQTSGGSYNEQFF. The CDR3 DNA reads TGCGCCAGCAGCCAGACTAGCGGGGGCTCCTACAATGAGCAGTTCTTC.

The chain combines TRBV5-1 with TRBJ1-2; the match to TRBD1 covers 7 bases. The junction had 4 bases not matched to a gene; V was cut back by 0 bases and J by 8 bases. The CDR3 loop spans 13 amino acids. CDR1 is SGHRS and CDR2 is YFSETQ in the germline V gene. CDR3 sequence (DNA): TGCGCCAGCAGCTTGGAAGGGGGCAGAGGCTACACCTTC. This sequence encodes CASSLEGGRGYTF.

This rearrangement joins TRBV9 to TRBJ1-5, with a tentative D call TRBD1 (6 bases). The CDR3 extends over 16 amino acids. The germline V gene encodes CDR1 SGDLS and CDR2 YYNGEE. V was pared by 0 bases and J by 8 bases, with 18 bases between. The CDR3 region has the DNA TGTGCCAGCAGCGTAGGTCCAGGGACAATGGTGGAGCCCCAGCATTTT. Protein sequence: CASSVGPGTMVEPQHF.

The CDR3 region has the DNA TGTGCCAGCAGCCCGGGGTTGAGCACAGATACGCAGTATTTT. Amino acids: CASSPGLSTDTQYF. The chain uses TRBV7-9 and TRBJ2-3; TRBD2 is a possible D gene (5 bases). The CDR3 length is 14 residues. The germline gives CDR1 SEHNR, CDR2 FQNEAQ (reference sequence). Trimming took 5 bases from V and 0 from J, leaving 9 bases between them.

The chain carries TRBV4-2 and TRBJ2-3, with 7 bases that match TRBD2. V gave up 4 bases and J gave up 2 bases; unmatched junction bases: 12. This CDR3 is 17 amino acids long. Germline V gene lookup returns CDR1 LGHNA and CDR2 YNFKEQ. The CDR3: CASSLVSFAGDTDTQYF. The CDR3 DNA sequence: TGTGCCAGCAGCCTCGTGAGTTTTGCGGGAGACACAGATACGCAGTATTTT.

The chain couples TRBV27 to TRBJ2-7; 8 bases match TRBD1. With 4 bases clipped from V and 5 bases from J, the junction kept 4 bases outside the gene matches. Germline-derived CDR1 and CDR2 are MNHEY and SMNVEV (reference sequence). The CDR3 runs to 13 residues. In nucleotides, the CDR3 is TGTGCCAGCAGTTCCTCGGACAGGGACGAGCAGTACTTC. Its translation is CASSSSDRDEQYF.

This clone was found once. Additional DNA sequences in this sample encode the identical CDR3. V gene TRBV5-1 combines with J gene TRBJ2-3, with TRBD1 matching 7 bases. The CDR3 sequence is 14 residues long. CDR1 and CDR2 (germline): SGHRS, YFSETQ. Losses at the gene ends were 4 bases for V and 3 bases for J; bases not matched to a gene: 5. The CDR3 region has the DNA TGCGCCAGCAGCCTAGGGGGCAGAACAGATACGCAGTATTTT. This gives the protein CASSLGGRTDTQYF.

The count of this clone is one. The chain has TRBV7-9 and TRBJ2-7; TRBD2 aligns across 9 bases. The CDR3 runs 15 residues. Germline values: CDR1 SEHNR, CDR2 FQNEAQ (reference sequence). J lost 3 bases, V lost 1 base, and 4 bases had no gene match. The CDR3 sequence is CASSLVVAGDYEQYF. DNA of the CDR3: TGTGCCAGCAGCTTAGTAGTAGCGGGGGACTACGAGCAGTACTTC.

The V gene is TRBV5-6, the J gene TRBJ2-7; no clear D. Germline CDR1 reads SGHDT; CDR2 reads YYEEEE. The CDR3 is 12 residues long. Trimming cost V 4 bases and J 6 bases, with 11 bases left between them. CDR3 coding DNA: TGTGCCAGCAGCCGGCCGACACTCGAGCAGTACTTC. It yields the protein CASSRPTLEQYF.

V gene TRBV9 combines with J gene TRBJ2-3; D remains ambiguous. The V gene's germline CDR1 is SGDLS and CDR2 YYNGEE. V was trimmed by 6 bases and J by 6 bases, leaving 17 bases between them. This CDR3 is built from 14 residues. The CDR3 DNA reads TGTGCCAGCACCCCCTTCCTTTCCCCCGATACGCAGTATTTT. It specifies CASTPFLSPDTQYF.

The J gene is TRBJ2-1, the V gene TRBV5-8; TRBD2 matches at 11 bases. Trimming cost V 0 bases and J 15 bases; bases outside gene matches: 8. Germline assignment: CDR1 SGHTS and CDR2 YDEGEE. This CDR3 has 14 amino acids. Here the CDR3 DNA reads TGTGCCAGCAGCTTGGCCGTTAGCGGGAGGGCCATGTTCTTC. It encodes CASSLAVSGRAMFF.